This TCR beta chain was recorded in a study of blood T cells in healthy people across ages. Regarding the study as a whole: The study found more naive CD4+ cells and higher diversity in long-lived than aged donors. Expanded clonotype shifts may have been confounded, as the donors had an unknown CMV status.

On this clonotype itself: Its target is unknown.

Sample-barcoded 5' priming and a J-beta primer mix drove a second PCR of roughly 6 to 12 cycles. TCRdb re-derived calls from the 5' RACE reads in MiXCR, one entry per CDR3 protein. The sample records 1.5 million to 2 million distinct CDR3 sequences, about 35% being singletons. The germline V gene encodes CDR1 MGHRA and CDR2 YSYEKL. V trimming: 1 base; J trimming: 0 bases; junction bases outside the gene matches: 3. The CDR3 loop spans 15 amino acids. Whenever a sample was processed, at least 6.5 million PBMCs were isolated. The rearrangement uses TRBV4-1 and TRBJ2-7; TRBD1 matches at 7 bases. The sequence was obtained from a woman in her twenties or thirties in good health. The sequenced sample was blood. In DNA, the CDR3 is TGCGCCAGCAGCCAAGGTAGGACAGGCTCCTACGAGCAGTACTTC. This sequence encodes CASSQGRTGSYEQYF.